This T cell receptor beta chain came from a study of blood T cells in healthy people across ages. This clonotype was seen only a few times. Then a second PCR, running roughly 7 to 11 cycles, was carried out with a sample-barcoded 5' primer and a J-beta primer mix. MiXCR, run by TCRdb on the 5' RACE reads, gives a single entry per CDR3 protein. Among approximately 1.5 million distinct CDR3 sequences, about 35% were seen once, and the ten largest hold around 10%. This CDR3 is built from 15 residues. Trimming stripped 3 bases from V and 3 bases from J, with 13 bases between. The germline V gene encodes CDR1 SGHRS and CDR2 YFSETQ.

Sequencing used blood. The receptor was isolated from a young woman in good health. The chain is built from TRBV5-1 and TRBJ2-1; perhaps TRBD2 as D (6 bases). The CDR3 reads CASSSRDWGYNEQFF. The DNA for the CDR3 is TGCGCCAGCAGCTCCCGGGACTGGGGCTACAATGAGCAGTTCTTC.